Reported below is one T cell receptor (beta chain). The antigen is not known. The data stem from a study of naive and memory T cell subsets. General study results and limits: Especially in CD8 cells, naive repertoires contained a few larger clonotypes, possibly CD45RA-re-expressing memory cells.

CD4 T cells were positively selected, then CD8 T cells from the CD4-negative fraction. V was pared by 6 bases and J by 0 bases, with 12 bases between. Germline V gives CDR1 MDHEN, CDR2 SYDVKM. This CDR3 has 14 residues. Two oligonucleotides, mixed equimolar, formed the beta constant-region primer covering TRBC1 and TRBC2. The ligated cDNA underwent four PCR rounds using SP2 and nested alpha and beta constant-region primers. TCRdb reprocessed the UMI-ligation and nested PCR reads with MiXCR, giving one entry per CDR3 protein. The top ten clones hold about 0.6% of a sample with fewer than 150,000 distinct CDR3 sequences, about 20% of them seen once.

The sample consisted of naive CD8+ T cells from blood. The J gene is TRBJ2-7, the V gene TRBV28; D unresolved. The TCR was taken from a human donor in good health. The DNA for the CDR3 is TGTGCCAGCAGCTTACCCGGAGACTCCTACGAGCAGTACTTC. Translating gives CASSLPGDSYEQYF.